The 20 T cell receptor beta chains presented below share a single source sample, sequenced in a study of T-cell reconstitution after alpha-beta-depleted transplantation in children. It was with unique molecular identifiers that the TCRbeta library was prepared. TCRdb re-called the PCR reads with MiXCR, one entry per CDR3 protein. The sample records over 450,000 distinct CDR3 sequences, more than 9% being singletons. Sequencing was performed on PBMCs, taken before TCRalphabeta/CD19-depleted stem cell transplant. The receptor set was obtained from a child aged 2-9 years with inherited bone marrow failure, due to receive a stem cell transplant.

The V and J genes are TRBV5-6 and TRBJ2-1; D unresolved. V was pared by 0 bases and J by 12 bases, with 10 bases between. Looked up from germline, CDR1 is SGHDT and CDR2 is YYEEEE. The CDR3 contains 12 residues. The DNA for the CDR3 is TGTGCCAGCAGCTTGGCGGGCCCGCGGCAGTTCTTC. Encoded protein: CASSLAGPRQFF.

This clonotype occurred many times. This sequence joins TRBV28 and TRBJ2-3; D gene uncertain. The CDR3 spans 14 residues. The germline gives CDR1 MDHEN, CDR2 SYDVKM. Trimming cost V 3 bases and J 2 bases, with 9 bases left between them. The CDR3 DNA follows: TGTGCCAGCAGTTTCTACTTCTCCACAGATACGCAGTATTTT. Protein: CASSFYFSTDTQYF.

This clonotype was seen many times. The genes are TRBV4-3 and TRBJ1-1, with TRBD1 matching over 8 bases. Germline CDR1 LGHNA, CDR2 YSLEER. The CDR3 has 16 amino acids. The V gene end was trimmed by 0 bases and the J gene end by 2 bases; junction bases not matched to a gene: 5. CDR3 sequence (DNA): TGCGCCAGCAGCCAAGATCCGGGGACAGGAAACACTGAAGCTTTCTTT. Amino acids: CASSQDPGTGNTEAFF.

This clonotype has a handful of counts. This rearrangement joins TRBV5-1 to TRBJ1-2; D is possibly TRBD1 (5 bases). The CDR3 loop spans 14 amino acids. Germline V gene lookup returns CDR1 SGHRS and CDR2 YFSETQ. V lost 5 bases and J 2 bases, leaving 13 bases between the germline ends. The CDR3 coding sequence is TGCGCCAGCAGATCGGCAGGGTCGAACTATGGCTACACCTTC. Amino acid sequence: CASRSAGSNYGYTF. Full variable domain (remainder filled in from reference TRBV5-1 and TRBJ1-2): KAGVTQTPRYLIKTRGQQVTLSCSPISGHRSVSWYQQTPGQGLQFLFEYFSETQRNKGNFPGRFSGRQFSNSRSEMNVSTLELGDSALYLCASRSAGSNYGYTFGSGTRLTVV.

In this sample, this clonotype turned up many times. The chain joins TRBV11-2 to TRBJ2-7, with a tentative D call TRBD2 (5 bases). CDR3 length: 14 residues. The V gene lost 5 bases and the J gene lost 2 bases, with 13 bases spanning the gap. CDR1 is SGHAT and CDR2 is FQNNGV in the germline V gene. CDR3 protein: CASSLQSGAYEQYF. DNA for the CDR3: TGTGCCAGCAGCCTTCAAAGCGGAGCCTACGAGCAGTACTTC.

This clonotype was counted ten times or more. This chain connects TRBV20-1 to TRBJ2-5; D remains unclear. The CDR3 has 10 residues. The germline V gene has CDR1 DFQATT and CDR2 SNEGSKA (reference sequence). V dropped 3 bases and J dropped 3 bases, with 2 bases sitting between them. The CDR3 loop reads CSASKETQYF. The CDR3 DNA is TGCAGTGCTAGCAAAGAGACCCAGTACTTC.

This clonotype occurred many times. V gene TRBV6-2 or TRBV6-3 combines with J gene TRBJ2-7; weak D call: TRBD2 (6 bases). The CDR3 length is 17 residues. Germline V lookup: CDR1 MNHEY, CDR2 SVGEGT. Trimming pared 0 bases from V and 5 bases from J, leaving 20 bases between. The CDR3 loop is CASSYSIIAGLDDEQYF. CDR3 bases: TGTGCCAGCAGTTACTCGATTATCGCGGGACTGGACGACGAGCAGTACTTC.

Ten or more counts support this clonotype. This chain connects TRBV9 to TRBJ1-2; weak D call: TRBD1 (6 bases). V lost 0 bases, J lost 0 bases, and 12 bases lay in between. Germline V lookup: CDR1 SGDLS, CDR2 YYNGEE. This CDR3 has 16 amino acids. The CDR3 DNA follows: TGTGCCAGCAGCGTAGATATGGGGGGGCCTAACTATGGCTACACCTTC. Translating gives CASSVDMGGPNYGYTF.

This chain links TRBV20-1 with TRBJ1-2, with 7 bases fitting TRBD1. Per germline, CDR1 DFQATT and CDR2 SNEGSKA (reference sequence). The trim removed 5 bases at V and 3 bases at J, leaving 3 bases unmatched. The CDR3 spans 12 residues. CDR3 sequence: CSAGGTDYGYTF. CDR3 DNA: TGCAGTGCTGGGGGGACAGACTATGGCTACACCTTC.

This clonotype was recorded many times. This chain connects TRBV4-1 to TRBJ1-2; TRBD1 matches at 9 bases. Unmatched junction bases numbered 21, after V lost 3 bases and J lost 4 bases. Germline V gives CDR1 MGHRA, CDR2 YSYEKL. CDR3 size: 20 residues. In DNA, the CDR3 is TGCGCCAGCAGCCAGGGCGGGGGACAGGGAAAAATTGAACTAGGCTATGGCTACACCTTC. Translated: CASSQGGGQGKIELGYGYTF.

This clonotype was seen ten or more times. This chain connects TRBV9 to TRBJ1-2; D not certain. The CDR3 sequence is 15 residues long. Germline V gene sequence: CDR1 SGDLS, CDR2 YYNGEE. With 0 bases removed from V and 6 bases from J, the gap between germline ends came to 15 bases. In DNA, the CDR3 is TGTGCCAGCAGCGTAGAGGTTCCAGCGATCCATGGCTACACCTTC. Translation gives CASSVEVPAIHGYTF.

The sample holds many counts of this clonotype. The junction departs from germline at one end; a sequencing error may be responsible. The CDR3 protein is CASSLGGFTGGPGEQYF. For the CDR3, the DNA is TGTGCCAGCAGTTTAGGGGGGTTTACGGGAGGGCCCGGCGAGCAGTACTTC. The chain combines TRBV13 with TRBJ2-7, with 8 bases identical to TRBD2. Germline V gene lookup returns CDR1 PRHDT and CDR2 FYEKMQ (reference sequence). This CDR3 spans 17 amino acids.

This clonotype was picked up a small number of times. This chain joins TRBV4-3 and TRBJ2-1; D is ambiguous. Germline-derived CDR1 and CDR2 are LGHNA and YSLEER. CDR3 length equals 18 residues. V was pared by 3 bases and J by 0 bases, with 18 bases between. The CDR3 loop is CASSQDGELGISYNEQFF. Here the CDR3 DNA reads TGCGCCAGCAGCCAGGACGGAGAACTGGGTATCTCCTACAATGAGCAGTTCTTC.

This chain uses TRBV18 with TRBJ2-5, with D maybe TRBD1 (6 bases). This CDR3 region has 15 residues. Germline values: CDR1 KGHSH, CDR2 LQKENI. V was shortened by 8 bases and J by 7 bases, with 23 bases between the two germline ends. Here the CDR3 reads CASAQTGGSPGTQYF. The CDR3 bases are TGTGCCAGCGCCCAGACTGGGGGCTCGCCAGGGACCCAGTACTTC.

This rearrangement joins TRBV7-6 to TRBJ2-2; 8 nucleotides line up with TRBD1. Germline assignment: CDR1 SGHVS and CDR2 FNYEAQ. V shed 5 bases, J shed 0 bases, and the junction held 5 bases outside the gene matches. The CDR3 runs to 16 residues. CDR3 loop: CASSRDRGANTGELFF. CDR3 DNA sequence: TGTGCCAGCAGCCGCGACAGGGGCGCGAACACCGGGGAGCTGTTTTTT. The whole variable domain, remainder taken from reference TRBV7-6 and TRBJ2-2, is GAGVSQSPRYKVTKRGQDVALRCDPISGHVSLYWYRQALGQGPEFLTYFNYEAQQDKSGLPNDRFSAERPEGSISTLTIQRTEQRDSAMYRCASSRDRGANTGELFFGEGSRLTVL.

This clonotype came up many times. V and J are TRBV2 and TRBJ1-5; D perhaps matches TRBD1 (5 bases). Germline V lookup: CDR1 SNHLY, CDR2 FYNNEI. V was cut by 7 bases and J by 4 bases, with 20 bases left in between. The CDR3 totals 16 residues. CDR3 nucleotide sequence: TGTGCCAGCAATTCCGGGCAGCCGGGGCCAAATCAGCCCCAGCATTTT. Translating it yields CASNSGQPGPNQPQHF.

The sample holds a few counts of this clonotype. One junction end disagrees with the germline gene, perhaps due to a read error. V is TRBV4-2 and J is TRBJ2-5; 8 positions agree with TRBD2. There are 16 residues in the CDR3. The germline V gene has CDR1 LGHNA and CDR2 YNFKEQ. The CDR3 DNA reads TGTACCAGCAGCCAAGGGGAGCGGGAGAGCTTAGAGACCCAGTACTTC. Protein sequence: CTSSQGERESLETQYF.

Ten or more counts support this clonotype. This chain links TRBV28 with TRBJ2-2; D is undetermined. Germline V lookup: CDR1 MDHEN, CDR2 SYDVKM. The CDR3 spans 14 residues. The V end was cut by 1 base, the J end by 4 bases, with 7 bases between. CDR3 in amino acids: CASSLSFSTGELFF. The DNA of the CDR3 is TGTGCCAGCAGTTTATCGTTCTCCACCGGGGAGCTGTTTTTT.

The chain carries TRBV6-1 and TRBJ1-3; 9 nucleotides align to TRBD1. The junction had 3 bases not matched to a gene; V was cut back by 3 bases and J by 0 bases. The CDR3 has 16 residues. Looked up from germline, CDR1 is MNHNS and CDR2 is SASEGT. This chain's CDR3 is CASSEGQGFSGNTIYF. The CDR3 DNA reads TGTGCCAGCAGTGAGGGACAGGGCTTCTCTGGAAACACCATATATTTT.

This clonotype was recorded many times. The chain is built from TRBV27 and TRBJ2-1; maybe TRBD1 (6 bases). The germline gives CDR1 MNHEY, CDR2 SMNVEV (reference sequence). The CDR3 sequence is 18 residues long. V shed 3 bases and J shed 0 bases, with 18 bases lying between them. The CDR3 is CASSLQIIQGYSYNEQFF. The CDR3 DNA sequence: TGTGCCAGCAGTTTGCAAATCATACAGGGCTACTCCTACAATGAGCAGTTCTTC.